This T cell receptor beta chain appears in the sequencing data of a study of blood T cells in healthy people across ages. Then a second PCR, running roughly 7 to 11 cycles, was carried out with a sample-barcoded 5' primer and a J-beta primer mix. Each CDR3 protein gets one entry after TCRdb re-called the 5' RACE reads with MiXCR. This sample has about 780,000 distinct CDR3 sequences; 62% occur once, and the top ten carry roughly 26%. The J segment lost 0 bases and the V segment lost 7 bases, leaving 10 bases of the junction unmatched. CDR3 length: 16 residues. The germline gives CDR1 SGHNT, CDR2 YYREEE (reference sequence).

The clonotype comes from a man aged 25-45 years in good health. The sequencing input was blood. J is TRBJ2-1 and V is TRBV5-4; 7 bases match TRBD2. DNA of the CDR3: TGTGCCAGCGGCCCACGTAGCGGGCGCTCCTACAATGAGCAGTTCTTC. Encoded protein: CASGPRSGRSYNEQFF.